Only a few counts were recorded for the clone carrying this T cell receptor (beta chain). This record comes from a study of beta chain features in type 1 diabetes. Every single donor gave one heparinised blood draw, and these averaged about 100 mL. The ends were cut back, 2 bases at V and 7 bases at J, with 5 bases in the middle. The CDR3 spans 11 residues. The V gene's germline CDR1 is MNHEY and CDR2 SVGAGI. The investigators reverse transcribed all of the isolated RNA, so they sequenced expressed TCRB transcripts. It was found that naive, central memory and regulatory T cell samples averaged approximately 3.6 million reads. Method: immunoSEQ multiplex PCR; TCRdb's copy keeps in-frame clones and lacks some. The repertoire holds 140,000 or so clones, with about 8.7% as singletons.

This rearrangement joins TRBV6-5 to TRBJ1-2; maybe TRBD1 (5 bases). The clonotype originates from a man younger than 35 in good health. The sequenced sample consisted of central memory CD4+ T cells from blood. In nucleotides, the CDR3 is TGTGCCAGCAGTTACAGGGGTGGCTACACCTTC. This translates into CASSYRGGYTF.